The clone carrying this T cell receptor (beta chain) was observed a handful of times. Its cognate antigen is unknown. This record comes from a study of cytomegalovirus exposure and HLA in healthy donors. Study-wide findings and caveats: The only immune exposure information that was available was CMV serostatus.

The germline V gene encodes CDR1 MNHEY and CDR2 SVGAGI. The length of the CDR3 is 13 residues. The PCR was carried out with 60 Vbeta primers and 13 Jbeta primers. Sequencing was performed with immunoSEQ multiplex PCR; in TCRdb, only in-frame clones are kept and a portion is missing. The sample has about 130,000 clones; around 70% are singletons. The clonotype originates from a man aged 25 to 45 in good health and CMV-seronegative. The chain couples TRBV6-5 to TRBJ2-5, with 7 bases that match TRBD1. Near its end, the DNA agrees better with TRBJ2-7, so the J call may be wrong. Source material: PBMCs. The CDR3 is CASSYSTGYEQYF. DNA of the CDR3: TGTGCCAGCAGTTACTCGACAGGGTACGAGCAGTACTTC.